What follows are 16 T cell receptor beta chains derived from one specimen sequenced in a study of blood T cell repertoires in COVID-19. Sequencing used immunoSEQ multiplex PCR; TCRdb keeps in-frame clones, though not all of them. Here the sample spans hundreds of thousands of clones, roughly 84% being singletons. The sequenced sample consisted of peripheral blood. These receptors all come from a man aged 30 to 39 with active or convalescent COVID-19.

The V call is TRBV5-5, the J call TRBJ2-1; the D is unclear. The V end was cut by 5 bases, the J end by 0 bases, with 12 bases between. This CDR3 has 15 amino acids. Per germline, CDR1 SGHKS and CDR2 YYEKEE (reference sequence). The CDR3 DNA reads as TGTGCCAGCAGTTTCCTCTTCAGCTCCTACAATGAGCAGTTCTTC. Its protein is CASSFLFSSYNEQFF.

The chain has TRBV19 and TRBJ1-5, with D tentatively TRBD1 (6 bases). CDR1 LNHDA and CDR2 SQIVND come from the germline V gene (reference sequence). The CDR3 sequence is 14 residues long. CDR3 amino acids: CASYSGQLNQPQHF. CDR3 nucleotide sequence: TGTGCGTCATACAGCGGACAGCTCAATCAGCCCCAGCATTTT.

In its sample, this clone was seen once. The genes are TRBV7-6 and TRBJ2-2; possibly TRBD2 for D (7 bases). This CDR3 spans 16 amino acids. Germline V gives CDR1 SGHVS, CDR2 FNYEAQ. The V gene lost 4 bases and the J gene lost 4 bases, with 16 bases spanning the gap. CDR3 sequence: CASSSTAGAITGELFF. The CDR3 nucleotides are TGTGCCAGCAGCTCTACCGCGGGGGCCATCACCGGGGAGCTGTTTTTT.

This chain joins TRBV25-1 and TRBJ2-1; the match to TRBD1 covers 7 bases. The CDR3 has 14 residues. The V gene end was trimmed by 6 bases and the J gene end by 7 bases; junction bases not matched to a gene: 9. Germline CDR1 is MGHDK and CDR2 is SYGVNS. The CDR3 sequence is CASRKRQGGNEQFF. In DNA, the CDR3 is TGTGCCAGCAGAAAAAGACAGGGCGGGAATGAGCAGTTCTTC.

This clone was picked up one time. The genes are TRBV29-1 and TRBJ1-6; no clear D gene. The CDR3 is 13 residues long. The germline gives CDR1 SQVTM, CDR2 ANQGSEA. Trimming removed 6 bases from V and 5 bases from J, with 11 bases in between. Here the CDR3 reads CSVMGRNNSPLHF. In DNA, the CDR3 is TGCAGCGTGATGGGCAGGAATAATTCACCCCTCCACTTT.

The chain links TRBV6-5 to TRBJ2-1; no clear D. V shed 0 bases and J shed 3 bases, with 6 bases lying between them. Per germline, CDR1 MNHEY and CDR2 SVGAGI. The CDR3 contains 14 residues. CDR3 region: CASSYSPGYNEQFF. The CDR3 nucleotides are TGTGCCAGCAGTTACTCGCCAGGCTACAATGAGCAGTTCTTC.

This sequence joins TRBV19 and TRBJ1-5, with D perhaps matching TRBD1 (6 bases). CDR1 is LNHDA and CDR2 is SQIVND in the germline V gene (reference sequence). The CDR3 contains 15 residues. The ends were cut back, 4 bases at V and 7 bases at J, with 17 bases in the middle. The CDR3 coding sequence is TGTGCCAGTAGTACCCCCTACAGGGAGAGGCAGCCCCAGCATTTT. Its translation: CASSTPYRERQPQHF.

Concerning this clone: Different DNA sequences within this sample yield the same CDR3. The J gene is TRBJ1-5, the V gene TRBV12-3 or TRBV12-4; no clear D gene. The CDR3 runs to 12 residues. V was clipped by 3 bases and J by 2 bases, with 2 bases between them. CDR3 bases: TGTGCCAGCAGTTTCGGCAATCAGCCCCAGCATTTT. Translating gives CASSFGNQPQHF.

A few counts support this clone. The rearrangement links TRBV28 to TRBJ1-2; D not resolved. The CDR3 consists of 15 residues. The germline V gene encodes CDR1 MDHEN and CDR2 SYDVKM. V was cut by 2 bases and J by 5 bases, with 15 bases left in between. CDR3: CASSLRVPYQYGYTF. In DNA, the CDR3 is TGTGCCAGCAGTTTACGTGTCCCATACCAGTATGGCTACACCTTC.

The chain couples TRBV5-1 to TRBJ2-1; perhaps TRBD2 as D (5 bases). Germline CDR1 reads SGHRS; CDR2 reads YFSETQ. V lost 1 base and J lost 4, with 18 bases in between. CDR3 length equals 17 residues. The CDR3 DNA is TGCGCCAGCAGCTTGAGGATGGCGGGTGAACAATACAATGAGCAGTTCTTC. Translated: CASSLRMAGEQYNEQFF.

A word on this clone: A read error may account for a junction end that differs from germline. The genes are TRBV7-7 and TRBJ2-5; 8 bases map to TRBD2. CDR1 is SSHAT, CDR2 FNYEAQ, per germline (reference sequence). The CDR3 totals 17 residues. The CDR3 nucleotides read TGTGCTAGCAGCTCCGCCGGGACTAGAATGCGGGGGAAGACCCAGTACTTC. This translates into CASSSAGTRMRGKTQYF.

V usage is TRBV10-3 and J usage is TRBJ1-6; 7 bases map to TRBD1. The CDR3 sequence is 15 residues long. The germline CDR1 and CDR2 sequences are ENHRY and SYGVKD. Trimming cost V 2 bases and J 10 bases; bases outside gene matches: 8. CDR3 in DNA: TGTGCCATCAGTGAGGCCAGGGGGGTCGAGTCACCCCTCCACTTT. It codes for CAISEARGVESPLHF.

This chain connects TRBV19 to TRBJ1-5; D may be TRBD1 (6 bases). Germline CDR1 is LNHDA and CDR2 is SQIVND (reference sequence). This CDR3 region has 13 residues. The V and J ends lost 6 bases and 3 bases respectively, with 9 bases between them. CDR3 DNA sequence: TGTGCCAGTAGACAGGGATTCAATCAGCCCCAGCATTTT. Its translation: CASRQGFNQPQHF.

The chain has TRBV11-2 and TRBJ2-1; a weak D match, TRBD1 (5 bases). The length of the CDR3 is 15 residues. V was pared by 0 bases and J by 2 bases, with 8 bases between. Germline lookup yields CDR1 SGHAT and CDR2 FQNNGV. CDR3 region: CASSLETAAYNEQFF. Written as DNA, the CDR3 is TGTGCCAGCAGCTTAGAGACAGCAGCCTACAATGAGCAGTTCTTC.

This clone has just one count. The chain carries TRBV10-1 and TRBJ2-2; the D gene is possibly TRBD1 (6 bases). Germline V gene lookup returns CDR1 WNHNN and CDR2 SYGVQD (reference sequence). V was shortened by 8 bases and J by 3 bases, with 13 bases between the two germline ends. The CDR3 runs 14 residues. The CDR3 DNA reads TGCGCCAGCGAGAATCACAGGGACACCGGGGAGCTGTTTTTT. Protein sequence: CASENHRDTGELFF.

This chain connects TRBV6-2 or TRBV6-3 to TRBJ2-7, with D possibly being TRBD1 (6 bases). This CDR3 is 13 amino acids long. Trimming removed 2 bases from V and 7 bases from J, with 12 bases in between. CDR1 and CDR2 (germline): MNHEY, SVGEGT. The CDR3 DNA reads TGTGCCAGCAGTTACGGGACAACTCTGGAGCAGTACTTC. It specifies CASSYGTTLEQYF.